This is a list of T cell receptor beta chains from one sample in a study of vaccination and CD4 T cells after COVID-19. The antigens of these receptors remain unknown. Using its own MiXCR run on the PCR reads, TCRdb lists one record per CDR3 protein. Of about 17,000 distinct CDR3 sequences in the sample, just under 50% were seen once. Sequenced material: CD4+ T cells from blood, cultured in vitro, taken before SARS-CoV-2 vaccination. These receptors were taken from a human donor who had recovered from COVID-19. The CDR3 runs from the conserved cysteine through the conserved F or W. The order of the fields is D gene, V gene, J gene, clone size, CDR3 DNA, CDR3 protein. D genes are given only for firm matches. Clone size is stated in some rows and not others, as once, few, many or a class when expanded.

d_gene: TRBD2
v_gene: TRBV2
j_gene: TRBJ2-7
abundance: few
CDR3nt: TGTGCCAGCAGCGAGCGGGAGGGCCTCCACGAGCAGTACTTC
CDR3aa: CASSEREGLHEQYF

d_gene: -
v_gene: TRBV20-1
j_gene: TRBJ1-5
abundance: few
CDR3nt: TGCAGTGCTAGAGAAGGGTTCAATCAGCCCCAGCATTTT
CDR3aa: CSAREGFNQPQHF

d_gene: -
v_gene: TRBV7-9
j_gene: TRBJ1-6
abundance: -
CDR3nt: TGTGCCAGCAGCTTTGACGCCAGCATCTATAATTCACCCCACCACTTT
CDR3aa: CASSFDASIYNSPHHF

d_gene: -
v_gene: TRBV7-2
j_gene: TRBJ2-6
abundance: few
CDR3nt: TGTGCCAGCAGCTTAGGTCCGACCTCTGGGGCCAACGTCCTGACTTTC
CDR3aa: CASSLGPTSGANVLTF

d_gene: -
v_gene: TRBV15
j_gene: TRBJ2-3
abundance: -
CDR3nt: TGTGCCACCAGCAGAGAGGGGCTTTCACAGTATACGCAGTATTTT
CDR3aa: CATSREGLSQYTQYF

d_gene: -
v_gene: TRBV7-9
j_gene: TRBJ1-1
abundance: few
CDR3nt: TGTGCCAGCAGTACTATGCTGGTAAACACTGAAGCTTTCTTT
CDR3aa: CASSTMLVNTEAFF

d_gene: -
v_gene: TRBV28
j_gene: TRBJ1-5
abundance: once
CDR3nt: TGTGCCAGCAAGGAACGGGTGGGTGGCAATCAGCCCCAGCATTTT
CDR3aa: CASKERVGGNQPQHF

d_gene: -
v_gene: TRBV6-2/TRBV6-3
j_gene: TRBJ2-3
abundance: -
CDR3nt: TGTGCCAGCAGCCCCGGGAGATCGGCAGATACGCAGTATTTT
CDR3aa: CASSPGRSADTQYF

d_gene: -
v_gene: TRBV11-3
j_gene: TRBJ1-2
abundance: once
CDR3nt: TGTGCCAGCAGCTTAGATGGAGGAACCCAGGACTATGGCTACACCTTC
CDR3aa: CASSLDGGTQDYGYTF

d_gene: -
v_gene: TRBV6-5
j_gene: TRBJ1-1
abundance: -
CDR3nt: TGTGCCAGCAGTTACTCCCCACTTGCTGAAGCTTTCTTT
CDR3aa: CASSYSPLAEAFF

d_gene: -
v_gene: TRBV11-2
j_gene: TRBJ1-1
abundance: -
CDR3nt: TGTGCCAGCAGCTTAGGCCTAGGTGGCAGGCTGAACACTGAAGCTTTCTTT
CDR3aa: CASSLGLGGRLNTEAFF

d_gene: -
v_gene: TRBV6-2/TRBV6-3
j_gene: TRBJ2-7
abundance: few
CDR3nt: TGTGCCAGCACCCATTATAGGGACCCAGGAGCCTACGAGCAGTACTTC
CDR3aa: CASTHYRDPGAYEQYF

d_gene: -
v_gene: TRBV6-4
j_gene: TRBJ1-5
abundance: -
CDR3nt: TGTGCCAGCAAAGGTCAGCCCCAGCATTTT
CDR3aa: CASKGQPQHF

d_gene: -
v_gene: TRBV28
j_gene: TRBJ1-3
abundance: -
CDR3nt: TGTGCCAGCAGTTACGACAGGAGACTTGGAAACACCATATATTTT
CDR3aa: CASSYDRRLGNTIYF

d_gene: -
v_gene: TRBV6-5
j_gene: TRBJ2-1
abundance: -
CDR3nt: TGTGCCAGCAGTTACTCGATAGGGTACAATGAGCAGTTCTTC
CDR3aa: CASSYSIGYNEQFF

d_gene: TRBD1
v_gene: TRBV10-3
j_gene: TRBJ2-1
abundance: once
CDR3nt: TGTGCCATCAGCCCCGGGACAGGGGCATCAAATGAGCAGTTCTTC
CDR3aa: CAISPGTGASNEQFF

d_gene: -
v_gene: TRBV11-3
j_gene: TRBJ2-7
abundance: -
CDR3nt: TGTGCCAGCAGCATCAACAGGGTAGTCCACGAGCAGTACTTC
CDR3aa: CASSINRVVHEQYF

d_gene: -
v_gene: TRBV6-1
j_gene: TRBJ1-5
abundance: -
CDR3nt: TGTGCCAGCCACCTCGGGGCGAGCCAGCCCCAGCATTTT
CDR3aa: CASHLGASQPQHF

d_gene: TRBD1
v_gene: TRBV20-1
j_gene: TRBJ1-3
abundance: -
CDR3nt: TGCAGTGCTAGAGATAACAGGGGGCGAAACACCATATATTTT
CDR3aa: CSARDNRGRNTIYF

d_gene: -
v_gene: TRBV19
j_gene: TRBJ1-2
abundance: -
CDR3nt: TGTGCCAGTAGTATGACAACCCTCGACTATGGCTACACCTTC
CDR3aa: CASSMTTLDYGYTF

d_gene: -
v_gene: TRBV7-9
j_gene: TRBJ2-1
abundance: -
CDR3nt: TGTGCCAGCAGCTTAATGTTTCGAAGCGGCGGGAATGAGCAGTTCTTC
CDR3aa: CASSLMFRSGGNEQFF

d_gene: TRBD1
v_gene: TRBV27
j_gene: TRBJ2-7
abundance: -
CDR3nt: TGTGCCAGCAGCCGAAAGGGACAGGGGGCCTACGAGCAGTACTTC
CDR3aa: CASSRKGQGAYEQYF

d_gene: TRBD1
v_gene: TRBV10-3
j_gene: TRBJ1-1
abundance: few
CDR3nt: TGTGCCATCAGTCCGGACAGGGGGCATGACACTGAAGCTTTCTTT
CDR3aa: CAISPDRGHDTEAFF

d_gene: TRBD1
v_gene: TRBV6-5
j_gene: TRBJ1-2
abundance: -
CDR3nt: TGTGCCAGCAGTTGGAACAGGGGCTCCTATGGCTACACCTTC
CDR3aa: CASSWNRGSYGYTF

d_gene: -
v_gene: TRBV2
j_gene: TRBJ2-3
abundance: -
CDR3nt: TGTGCCAGCAAGGCCCTAACCTGGGCAGGGCCCTCTCGGGGTGGAGATACGCAGTATTTT
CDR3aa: CASKALTWAGPSRGGDTQYF

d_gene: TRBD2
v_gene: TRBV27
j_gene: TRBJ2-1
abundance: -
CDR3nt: TGTGCCAGCAGTTTACGGGAGGGGTTCTACAATGAGCAGTTCTTC
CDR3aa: CASSLREGFYNEQFF

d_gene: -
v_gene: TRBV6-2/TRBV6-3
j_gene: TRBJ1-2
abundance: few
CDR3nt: TGTGCCAGCAGGGGCTTCTATGGCTACACCTTC
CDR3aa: CASRGFYGYTF

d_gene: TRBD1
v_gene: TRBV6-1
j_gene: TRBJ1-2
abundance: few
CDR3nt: TGTGCCAGCAGGGAAACAGGGGGCCTTGGCTACACCTTC
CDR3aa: CASRETGGLGYTF

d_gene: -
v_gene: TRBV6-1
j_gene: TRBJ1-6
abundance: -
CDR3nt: TGTGCCAGCAGCCCCCTTTCTGGGGGAAATAATTCACCCCTCCACTTT
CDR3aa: CASSPLSGGNNSPLHF